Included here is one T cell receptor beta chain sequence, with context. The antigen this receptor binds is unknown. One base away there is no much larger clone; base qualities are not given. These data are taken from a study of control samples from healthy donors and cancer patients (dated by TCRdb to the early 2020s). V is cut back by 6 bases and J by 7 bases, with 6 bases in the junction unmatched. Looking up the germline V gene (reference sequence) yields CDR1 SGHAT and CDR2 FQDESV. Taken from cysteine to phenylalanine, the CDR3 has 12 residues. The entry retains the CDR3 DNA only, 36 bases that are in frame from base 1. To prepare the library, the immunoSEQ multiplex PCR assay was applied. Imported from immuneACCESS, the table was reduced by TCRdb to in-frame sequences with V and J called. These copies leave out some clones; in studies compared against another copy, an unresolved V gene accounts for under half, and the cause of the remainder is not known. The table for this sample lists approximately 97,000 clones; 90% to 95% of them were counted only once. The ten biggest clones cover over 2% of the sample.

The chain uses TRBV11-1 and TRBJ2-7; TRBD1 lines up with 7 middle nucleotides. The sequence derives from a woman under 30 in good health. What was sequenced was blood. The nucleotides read TGTGCCAGCAGGGGAACAGGGGAAGAGCAGTACTTC. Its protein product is CASRGTGEEQYF.